This TCR beta chain was found in a study of radiotherapy plus CTLA-4 blockade in lung cancer. As for the study in general: In 18% of patients, objective responses were seen; roughly 30% had disease control.

This clone was counted between two and nine times. Its antigen is still unknown. The CDR3 covers 15 residues. The V and J ends lost 0 bases and 3 bases respectively, with 11 bases between them. Per germline, CDR1 SGHTS and CDR2 YDEGEE. Those patients who had chemo-refractory metastatic non-small-cell lung cancer were given focal radiation along with CTLA-4 blockade through ipilimumab. Using immunoSEQ multiplex PCR, the repertoire was profiled, and TCRdb retains in-frame clones only, with some absent. The sample has about 87,000 clones, 70% to 90% seen once. The study, taken as a whole, reports: With interferon-beta, early dynamics of blood T cell clones were reported to best predict response. Clones of tumor-derived TCRs expanded in blood after radiotherapy plus ipilimumab.

This rearrangement joins TRBV5-8 to TRBJ2-3; perhaps TRBD1 as D (6 bases). This receptor was obtained from a human donor with non-small cell lung cancer that progressed on radiotherapy plus ipilimumab. The sequencing here drew on peripheral blood, taken from a patient treated with radiotherapy plus ipilimumab. The CDR3 DNA reads as TGTGCCAGCAGCTTGGGGGGCCAGGGGACAGATACGCAGTATTTT. It specifies CASSLGGQGTDTQYF.